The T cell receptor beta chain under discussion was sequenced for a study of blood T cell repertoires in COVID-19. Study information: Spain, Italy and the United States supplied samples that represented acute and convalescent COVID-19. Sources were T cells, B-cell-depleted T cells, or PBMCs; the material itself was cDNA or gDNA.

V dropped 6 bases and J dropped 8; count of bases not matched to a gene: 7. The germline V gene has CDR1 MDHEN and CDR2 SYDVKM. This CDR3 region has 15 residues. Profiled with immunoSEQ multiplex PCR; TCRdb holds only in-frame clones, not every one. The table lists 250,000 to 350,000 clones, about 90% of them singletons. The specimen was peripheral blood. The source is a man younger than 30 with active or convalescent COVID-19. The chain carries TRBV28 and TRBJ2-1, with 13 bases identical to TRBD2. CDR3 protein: CASRIGLAGAYEQFF. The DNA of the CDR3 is TGTGCCAGCAGAATAGGACTAGCGGGAGCCTATGAGCAGTTCTTC.